This T cell receptor beta chain was recovered during a study of cytomegalovirus exposure and HLA in healthy donors. Study conclusions and caveats: Reports showed the classifier diagnosing cytomegalovirus status with high specificity and sensitivity. The authors excluded some V segments, including TRBV6-2 and TRBV6-3, as indistinguishable.

Primers for the PCR totalled 60 Vbeta and 13 Jbeta. Authors' analysis steps: Counted up in a later analysis, unique TCR beta chains came to some 75 million, with some 11 million shared. The method was immunoSEQ multiplex PCR; TCRdb's version includes in-frame clones alone and lacks a portion of them. V, J and clone size were drawn from that table, and D and trimming were deduced from the DNA. The sample shows more than 150,000 clones, 80% to 85% of them seen only once. Germline values: CDR1 SNHLY, CDR2 FYNNEI. V lost 6 bases, J lost 9 bases, and 15 bases lay in between. This CDR3 spans 14 amino acids. Turning to this clone: The antigen is unknown.

This chain links TRBV2 with TRBJ1-6; a weak D match, TRBD1 (6 bases). The sample comprised PBMCs. This clonotype was sampled from a woman younger than 30 in good health and CMV-seronegative. The chain's CDR3 is CASRQGRSGSPLHF. The CDR3 DNA sequence: TGTGCCAGCAGACAGGGTCGGTCTGGTTCACCCCTCCACTTT.